A single T cell receptor (beta chain) is shown here with its context. The antigen remains undetermined. This specimen belongs to a study of beta chain features in type 1 diabetes. Findings and limits, study-wide: For TCRB rearrangement, an influence of HLA type remained unresolved here. Within the patient group, naive, central memory and Treg TCRB repertoires appeared more similar to each other than within healthy donors.

Sorted populations all had greater than 98% purity. Of the isolated RNA, all was reverse transcribed, and so the sequenced material was expressed TCRB transcripts. The read count averaged approximately 3.5 million across naive, central memory and regulatory T cell samples. Here immunoSEQ multiplex PCR was the method, and the copy in TCRdb shows in-frame clones only, minus some. The sample includes some 230,000 clones, around 10% seen only once; the top ten take just under 0.035%. This TCR came from a woman between 18 and 29 years old in good health. The source material was naive CD4+ T cells from blood.

The CDR3 here is CASSREGEKLFF. Written as DNA, the CDR3 is TGTGCCAGCTCCCGGGAGGGGGAAAAACTGTTTTTT. The V call is TRBV7-9, the J call TRBJ1-4; TRBD1 might be the D (5 bases). The CDR3 totals 12 residues. V was shortened by 8 bases and J by 8 bases, with 12 bases between the two germline ends. Germline V lookup: CDR1 SEHNR, CDR2 FQNEAQ (reference sequence).